A selection of T cell receptor beta chains follows, all from one sample in a study of memory CD4+ T cells and cytomegalovirus serostatus. Sequenced by immunoSEQ multiplex PCR; TCRdb stores in-frame clones only, minus some. In the table there are some 87,000 clones, approximately 80% of which are singletons. Sequences were obtained from memory CD4+ T cells from blood. The receptor source for this set is an adult in good health and CMV-seropositive. The CDR3 runs from the conserved cysteine through the conserved F or W. A D gene is named only where the DNA matches it firmly. Not every row has a clone size; where given, it reads once, few, many or a size class.

>TRBV5-1|TRBJ2-3|.|TRBD1
TGCGCCAGCAGCTTGTTACGGGGACAGGGGACAGATACGCAGTATTTT
CASSLLRGQGTDTQYF
>TRBV5-1|TRBJ2-2|.|.
TGCGCCAGCAGCTTGGACGCTGCGAACACCGGGGAGCTGTTTTTT
CASSLDAANTGELFF
>TRBV5-1|TRBJ2-1|.|.
TGCGCCAGCAGCTTGTGGGGGGGCGGGATAGGCTACAATGAGCAGTTCTTC
CASSLWGGGIGYNEQFF
>TRBV2|TRBJ1-1|.|TRBD1
TGTGCCAGCAGTGAACAGGGGGTGGACACTGAAGCTTTCTTT
CASSEQGVDTEAFF
>TRBV5-1|TRBJ2-3|once|.
TGCGCCAGCAGCTCCGCGGGACAGTCTAGCACAGATACGCAGTATTTT
CASSSAGQSSTDTQYF
>TRBV28|TRBJ2-5|.|TRBD1
TGTGCCAGCAGTTTTACAGGGGGCGGGGAGACCCAGTACTTC
CASSFTGGGETQYF
>TRBV29-1|TRBJ1-1|few|.
TGCAGCGTTGAAGCGGGGAGCCTTGAAGCTTTCTTT
CSVEAGSLEAFF
>TRBV15|TRBJ1-2|.|.
TGTGCCACGCGACCGGGGGGGAGCATTTACTATGGCTACACCTTC
CATRPGGSIYYGYTF
>TRBV28|TRBJ1-2|.|TRBD1
TGTGCCAGCAGTTTAGAAGGGGGGGCAGGGGGAATCAAATCCTATGGCTACACCTTC
CASSLEGGAGGIKSYGYTF
>TRBV27|TRBJ1-1|.|TRBD1
TGTGCCAGCAAACCGGGACAGGGGGCGGGCACTGAAGCTTTCTTT
CASKPGQGAGTEAFF
>TRBV6-6|TRBJ1-2|.|.
TGTGCCAGCAGTTACGCAGGAGGAGGATATGGCTACACCTTC
CASSYAGGGYGYTF
>TRBV19|TRBJ1-2|.|.
TGTGCCAGTACCCCAACAGGGCGGGGGTCTGTAAGCGGCTACACCTTC
CASTPTGRGSVSGYTF
>TRBV7-9|TRBJ1-1|once|.
TGTGCCAGCAGACCGACAGCGGCTGCCGGTGAAGCTTTCTTT
CASRPTAAAGEAFF
>TRBV29-1|TRBJ2-5|.|.
TGCAGCGTTGAGGGTCCCGGGGCGAGTACCCAGTACTTC
CSVEGPGASTQYF
>TRBV28|TRBJ2-7|.|TRBD1
TGTGCCAGCAGCCGACCAGGGGGCGCTTCCTACGAGCAGTACTTC
CASSRPGGASYEQYF
>TRBV4-1|TRBJ2-1|.|TRBD2
TGCGCCAGCAGCCAAACCCTAGCGGGAGGTACTGGCAATGAGCAGTTCTTC
CASSQTLAGGTGNEQFF
>TRBV7-9|TRBJ2-1|few|TRBD1
TGTGCCAGCAGCATAAGCCTCACAGGGGGTGGAGGGGCCTACAATGAGCAGTTCTTC
CASSISLTGGGGAYNEQFF
>TRBV7-9|TRBJ2-1|.|TRBD2
TGTGCCAGCAGCTCCGGACTAGGAGGCTACAATGAGCAGTTCTTC
CASSSGLGGYNEQFF
>TRBV28|TRBJ1-4|.|TRBD1
TGTGCCAGCAGTTTTCGACAGGGGAGGGAAAAACTGTTTTTT
CASSFRQGREKLFF
>TRBV29-1|TRBJ2-3|.|TRBD1
TGCAGCGTTGAAGGACATATTACACAGGGGGCTCGGGATACGCAGTATTTT
CSVEGHITQGARDTQYF
>TRBV28|TRBJ1-1|.|.
TGTGCCAGCAGCCGCGGGATTTCAGAAGCTTTCTTT
CASSRGISEAFF
>TRBV6-1|TRBJ1-5|.|TRBD1
TGTGCCACCAGGACAGGGGTTGGTCAGCCCCAGCATTTT
CATRTGVGQPQHF
>TRBV19|TRBJ2-3|once|TRBD2
TGTGCCAGTAGTACGAGGTTTCGGGAGGGAGATACGCAGTATTTT
CASSTRFREGDTQYF
>TRBV5-6|TRBJ1-2|once|.
TGTGCCAGCAGCCCGATCGGAGGGGCTAACTATGGCTACACCTTC
CASSPIGGANYGYTF
>TRBV19|TRBJ1-2|.|.
TGTGCCAGTAGCTTATCCTCCTATGGCTACACCTTC
CASSLSSYGYTF
>TRBV6-5|TRBJ1-2|.|.
TGTGCCAGCACCTCCTTTACAGGCCTCGGAGGCTACACCTTC
CASTSFTGLGGYTF